These 21 T cell receptor beta chains were sequenced from one sample in a study of neurological immune-mediated disorders. TCRdb recomputed calls from the 5' RACE reads with MiXCR, one row per CDR3 protein. The table lists about 70,000 distinct CDR3 sequences, roughly 3.1% of them singletons. Sequenced sample: PBMCs. Source of these receptors: a woman aged 50 to 60 with multiple sclerosis.

This clonotype was recorded a few times. The chain uses TRBV18 and TRBJ1-2; D not certain. The CDR3 is 15 residues long. Trimming stripped 3 bases from V and 4 bases from J, with 15 bases between. Germline V gene sequence: CDR1 KGHSH, CDR2 LQKENI. Here the CDR3 DNA reads TGTGCCAGCTCACCCAACAAGCTGCGATCCTATGGCTACACCTTC. Residues: CASSPNKLRSYGYTF.

This clonotype has just a few counts. The rearrangement joins TRBV18 to TRBJ1-1, with 9 positions matching TRBD1. The germline V gene encodes CDR1 KGHSH and CDR2 LQKENI. V trimming: 3 bases; J trimming: 5 bases; junction bases outside the gene matches: 4. The CDR3 has 14 residues. CDR3 protein: CASSPGQGWTEAFF. DNA of the CDR3: TGTGCCAGCTCACCGGGACAGGGTTGGACTGAAGCTTTCTTT.

This clonotype was seen many times. The chain combines TRBV19 with TRBJ2-3; 7 bases line up with TRBD1. CDR1 and CDR2 (germline): LNHDA, SQIVND (reference sequence). This CDR3 is 15 amino acids long. V lost 5 bases, J lost 0 bases, and 5 bases stayed unmatched. The CDR3 protein is CASSPGGRSTDTQYF. CDR3 nucleotide sequence: TGTGCCAGTAGTCCAGGGGGTAGAAGCACAGATACGCAGTATTTT.

This clonotype was seen repeatedly, ten times or more. The gene calls are TRBV5-1 and TRBJ2-2; D possibly corresponds to TRBD1 (5 bases). In germline, CDR1 is SGHRS, CDR2 YFSETQ. V was cut by 0 bases and J by 2 bases, with 11 bases left in between. This CDR3 has 16 amino acids. In DNA, the CDR3 is TGCGCCAGCAGCTTGGACAGGCAGCTAAACACCGGGGAGCTGTTTTTT. The encoded protein is CASSLDRQLNTGELFF.

This clonotype appeared many times. This chain uses TRBV20-1 with TRBJ1-4, with D perhaps TRBD1 (5 bases). Trimming took 2 bases from V and 4 from J, leaving 14 bases between them. This CDR3 region has 15 residues. CDR1 is DFQATT and CDR2 is SNEGSKA in the germline V gene (reference sequence). The CDR3 sequence: CSARNLLGVNEKLFF. CDR3 coding DNA: TGCAGTGCTAGAAATCTCCTGGGGGTTAATGAAAAACTGTTTTTT.

At least ten counts were recorded for this clonotype. The chain combines TRBV20-1 with TRBJ2-3; D possibly corresponds to TRBD1 (5 bases). CDR1 is DFQATT, CDR2 SNEGSKA, per germline (reference sequence). The CDR3 sequence is 14 residues long. V was cut by 2 bases and J by 3 bases, with 12 bases left in between. The CDR3 protein is CSARKGARTDTQYF. CDR3 nucleotide sequence: TGCAGTGCTAGAAAAGGGGCCCGGACAGATACGCAGTATTTT.

The table lists this clonotype with many counts. The V and J genes are TRBV10-3 and TRBJ2-1; TRBD2 might be the D (7 bases). The CDR3 length is 15 residues. Per germline, CDR1 ENHRY and CDR2 SYGVKD. The V and J ends lost 4 bases and 5 bases respectively, with 15 bases between them. Written as DNA, the CDR3 is TGTGCCATCAGTGTTACAGGGAGGGTGAACAATGAGCAGTTCTTC. Translated: CAISVTGRVNNEQFF.

This clonotype was counted ten times or more. The chain uses TRBV29-1 and TRBJ2-3; D perhaps matches TRBD1 (5 bases). Germline V gene data show CDR1 as SQVTM and CDR2 as ANQGSEA. The CDR3 extends over 12 amino acids. Trimming shortened V by 4 bases and J by 5 bases, and 10 bases separated the two germline ends. CDR3 in amino acids: CSVVQGGDTQYF. The CDR3 DNA sequence: TGCAGCGTTGTGCAGGGTGGAGATACGCAGTATTTT.

This clonotype was seen at least ten times. The CDR3 coding sequence is TGCAGTGCTAGAGAGGACCTCAACACTGAAGCTTTCTTT. Its translation: CSAREDLNTEAFF. V usage is TRBV20-1 and J usage is TRBJ1-1; D gene uncertain. The V end was cut by 0 bases, the J end by 2 bases, with 7 bases between. The CDR3 has 13 residues. Germline-derived CDR1 and CDR2 are DFQATT and SNEGSKA (reference sequence).

V usage is TRBV18 and J usage is TRBJ2-7, with D possibly being TRBD2 (6 bases). V was trimmed by 5 bases and J by 2 bases, leaving 10 bases between them. CDR3 length: 13 residues. Germline values: CDR1 KGHSH, CDR2 LQKENI. Here the CDR3 DNA reads TGTGCCAGCTCAGGCGGGGTTGCCTACGAGCAGTACTTC. Translating it yields CASSGGVAYEQYF.

This clonotype showed up many times. The chain joins TRBV19 to TRBJ1-5, with D unresolved. This CDR3 spans 14 amino acids. In germline, CDR1 is LNHDA, CDR2 SQIVND (reference sequence). Trimming cost V 8 bases and J 2 bases, with 13 bases left between them. This chain's CDR3 is CASLDRPGNQPQHF. The CDR3 bases are TGTGCCAGTTTGGACCGGCCGGGCAATCAGCCCCAGCATTTT.

This clonotype has a count of ten or more. V gene TRBV20-1 combines with J gene TRBJ2-4; D unclear. Germline V gene data show CDR1 as DFQATT and CDR2 as SNEGSKA (reference sequence). This CDR3 contains 14 residues. The ends were cut back, 3 bases at V and 0 bases at J, with 9 bases in the middle. DNA for the CDR3: TGCAGTGCTAGTATTGGGATAGCCAAAAACATTCAGTACTTC. This gives the protein CSASIGIAKNIQYF.

This clonotype was detected a few times. This sequence joins TRBV5-4 and TRBJ2-5; either TRBD1 or TRBD2 may fit D (5 bases each). V was trimmed by 2 bases and J by 4 bases, leaving 21 bases between them. The CDR3 runs 17 residues. Per the germline V gene, CDR1 is SGHNT and CDR2 is YYREEE (reference sequence). The CDR3 DNA follows: TGTGCCAGCAGCTTATTAAAAGGGGTTAGAGGGCTAGAGACCCAGTACTTC. Amino acids: CASSLLKGVRGLETQYF.

The sample holds many counts of this clonotype. This chain uses TRBV5-1 with TRBJ1-3; D gene unclear. V lost 4 bases and J lost 3, with 17 bases in between. The CDR3 has 16 amino acids. Germline lookup yields CDR1 SGHRS and CDR2 YFSETQ. The CDR3 bases are TGCGCCAGCAGCCCGCGGACGGACTTCGGTGGAAACACCATATATTTT. This gives the protein CASSPRTDFGGNTIYF.

This clonotype was detected a few times. The rearrangement joins TRBV6-6 to TRBJ1-2; maybe TRBD1 (6 bases). V lost 4 bases to trimming and J lost 0 bases, with 15 bases between them. Germline V lookup: CDR1 MNHNY, CDR2 SVGAGI (reference sequence). The CDR3 has 16 residues. CDR3 nucleotide sequence: TGTGCCAGCAGTTCGTCCAGGGGCGAAGCTAACTATGGCTACACCTTC. Translation gives CASSSSRGEANYGYTF.

Many counts were recorded for this clonotype. The chain carries TRBV12-3 or TRBV12-4 and TRBJ2-4; D might be TRBD1 (6 bases). The CDR3 runs to 14 residues. V gave up 3 bases and J gave up 7 bases, with 13 bases separating them. CDR3 DNA sequence: TGTGCCAGCAGTTTTTCCACAGGGATGAACATTCAGTACTTC. Translating it yields CASSFSTGMNIQYF.

The V call is TRBV11-2, the J call TRBJ1-1; D uncertain. The germline V and J ends were trimmed by 6 bases and 6 bases, with 14 bases remaining between them. There are 13 residues in the CDR3. Per the germline V gene, CDR1 is SGHAT and CDR2 is FQNNGV. The CDR3 protein is CASRGMGNSEAFF. For the CDR3, the DNA is TGTGCCAGCAGGGGTATGGGAAACTCTGAAGCTTTCTTT. Complete variable domain (other parts from reference TRBV11-2 and TRBJ1-1): EAGVAQSPRYKIIEKRQSVAFWCNPISGHATLYWYQQILGQGPKLLIQFQNNGVVDDSQLPKDRFSAERLKGVDSTLKIQPAKLEDSAVYLCASRGMGNSEAFFGQGTRLTVV.

The chain uses TRBV24-1 and TRBJ2-3; no firm D call. The CDR3 extends over 14 amino acids. V was shortened by 1 base and J by 5 bases, with 9 bases between the two germline ends. Germline CDR1 reads KGHDR; CDR2 reads SFDVKD. Written as DNA, the CDR3 is TGTGCCACCAGTGATTTCTCCAGAAAAGATACGCAGTATTTT. It specifies CATSDFSRKDTQYF.

Many counts were recorded for this clonotype. This rearrangement joins TRBV7-2 to TRBJ1-4; 7 bases agree with TRBD1. CDR3 size: 15 residues. V shed 1 base, J shed 7 bases, and the junction held 6 bases outside the gene matches. Germline-derived CDR1 and CDR2 are SGHTA and FQGNSA. CDR3: CASSLGGAGGEKLFF. CDR3 DNA sequence: TGTGCCAGCAGCTTAGGGGGGGCAGGGGGTGAAAAACTGTTTTTT.

This clonotype was picked up many times. This rearrangement joins TRBV7-9 to TRBJ1-1; a weak D match, TRBD1 (5 bases). CDR3 length: 18 amino acids. Germline CDR1 reads SEHNR; CDR2 reads FQNEAQ (reference sequence). Trimming removed 4 bases at V and 0 bases at J, with 21 bases between. Written as DNA, the CDR3 is TGTGCCAGCAGCTCTCCTAGCGGGGAGGGGAGAATGAACACTGAAGCTTTCTTT. This translates into CASSSPSGEGRMNTEAFF.

This clonotype was seen repeatedly, ten times or more. The chain couples TRBV29-1 to TRBJ2-1; D gene ambiguous. CDR1 is SQVTM, CDR2 ANQGSEA, per germline. CDR3 length: 11 residues. Between the trimmed V and J ends, which lost 2 bases and 4 bases, there was a span of 3 bases. For the CDR3, the DNA is TGCAGCGTTGAACTTTACAATGAGCAGTTCTTC. Translation: CSVELYNEQFF.